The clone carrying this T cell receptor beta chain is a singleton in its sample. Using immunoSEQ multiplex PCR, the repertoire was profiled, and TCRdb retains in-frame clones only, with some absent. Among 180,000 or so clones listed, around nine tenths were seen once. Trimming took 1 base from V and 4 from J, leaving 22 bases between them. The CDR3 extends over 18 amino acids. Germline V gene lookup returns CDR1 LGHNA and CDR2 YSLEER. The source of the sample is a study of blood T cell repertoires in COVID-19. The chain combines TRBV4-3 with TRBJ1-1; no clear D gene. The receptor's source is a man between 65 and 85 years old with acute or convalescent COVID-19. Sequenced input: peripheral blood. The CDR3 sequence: CASSQAWRFSGYITEAFF. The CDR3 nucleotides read TGCGCCAGCAGCCAAGCATGGAGGTTTTCTGGATATATCACTGAAGCTTTCTTT.